This passage covers 13 T cell receptor beta chains from one sample sequenced in a study of T cells in Graves' hyperthyroidism and ophthalmopathy (dated by TCRdb to about 2019). Library preparation was by multiplex PCR. TCRdb records Illumina HiSeq 2000 as the sequencer. The TCR beta CDR3 regions were amplified from the RNA transcripts. The TCR CDR3 was subjected to a first round of RT-PCR using the HTBI primer set and the Qiagen OneStep RT-PCR kit. The public reads were reanalyzed by TCRdb: fastp trimming at Q25, MiXCR alignment, in-frame beta chains only. Rows are unified per CDR3 protein, each entry keeping the most common DNA and genes. For this sample the table gives around 350,000 distinct CDR3 sequences, of which 15% to 20% were detected only once. The top ten constitute 3.7% of the sample. Sequencing used blood. The receptors derive from a woman under 30 with Graves' hyperthyroidism.

This clonotype was detected ten times or more. This chain uses TRBV11-2 with TRBJ2-7; weak D call: TRBD2 (5 bases). The CDR3 extends over 12 amino acids. Germline CDR1 and CDR2: SGHAT and FQNNGV. The germline V and J ends were trimmed by 5 bases and 3 bases, with 8 bases remaining between them. CDR3 amino acids: CASSQSGYEQYF. CDR3 in DNA: TGTGCCAGCAGCCAGAGCGGCTACGAGCAGTACTTC.

This clonotype was picked up many times. This chain joins TRBV12-3 or TRBV12-4 and TRBJ1-5; D unresolved. V lost 1 base and J 4 bases, leaving 14 bases between the germline ends. The CDR3 spans 16 residues. The CDR3 coding sequence is TGTGCCAGCAGTTTAGGTACGGGATTGGGGAATCAGCCCCAGCATTTT. Amino acids: CASSLGTGLGNQPQHF.

This clonotype was picked up a small number of times. CDR3 bases: TGTGCCAGCAGCTCGACTGCTTCTGGGACCCAGTACTTC. It yields the protein CASSSTASGTQYF. The chain carries TRBV7-3 and TRBJ2-5; no clear D gene. This CDR3 is 13 amino acids long. V lost 4 bases, J lost 7 bases, and 13 bases lay in between. The germline V gene has CDR1 SGHTA and CDR2 FQGTGA.

The chain links TRBV20-1 to TRBJ1-2; a possible D gene is TRBD1 (5 bases). Trimming pared 1 base from V and 3 bases from J, leaving 15 bases between. The CDR3 is 15 amino acids. Germline loops: CDR1 DFQATT, CDR2 SNEGSKA (reference sequence). CDR3 loop: CSARVFRGLDYGYTF. CDR3 DNA sequence: TGCAGTGCTAGAGTTTTTAGGGGTCTGGACTATGGCTACACCTTC.

This clonotype was counted many times. This chain connects TRBV6-5 to TRBJ1-5; D gene uncertain. Trimming stripped 8 bases from V and 0 bases from J, with 8 bases between. There are 13 residues in the CDR3. Looked up from germline, CDR1 is MNHEY and CDR2 is SVGAGI. The CDR3 DNA reads as TGTGCCAGCGCATTTTTTAGCAATCAGCCCCAGCATTTT. Amino acids: CASAFFSNQPQHF.

This clonotype was detected only a few times. The V call is TRBV12-3 or TRBV12-4, the J call TRBJ1-3; 7 nucleotides line up with TRBD1. The V gene end was trimmed by 6 bases and the J gene end by 4 bases; junction bases not matched to a gene: 9. The CDR3 is made up of 15 amino acids. CDR3 residues: CASSTQGIAGNTIYF. In nucleotides, the CDR3 is TGTGCCAGCAGCACACAGGGGATTGCCGGAAACACCATATATTTT.

This clonotype was seen at least ten times. The V and J genes are TRBV5-6 and TRBJ2-7; D is unclear. V lost 4 bases, J lost 0 bases, and 11 bases lay in between. CDR3 length equals 14 residues. From germline, CDR1 is SGHDT and CDR2 YYEEEE. CDR3 sequence reads: CASSRLGRSYEQYF. DNA of the CDR3: TGTGCCAGCAGCAGACTCGGGCGCTCCTACGAGCAGTACTTC.

In this sample, this clonotype turned up a few times. This chain links TRBV7-3 with TRBJ1-5; 10 positions agree with TRBD1. The CDR3 totals 16 residues. Germline CDR1 reads SGHTA; CDR2 reads FQGTGA. V was pared by 3 bases and J by 5 bases, with 7 bases of the junction left unmatched. The CDR3 loop reads CASSFQGQGPYQPQHF. Here the CDR3 DNA reads TGTGCCAGCAGCTTTCAGGGACAGGGGCCTTATCAGCCCCAGCATTTT.

This clonotype came up many times. This chain joins TRBV11-1 and TRBJ2-7, with 7 bases aligning to TRBD1. The germline V gene has CDR1 SGHAT and CDR2 FQDESV (reference sequence). After removal of 5 bases from V and 2 bases from J, the junction contained 12 bases not matched to a gene. The CDR3 covers 16 residues. The CDR3 protein is CASSPWTGGFAYEQYF. CDR3 DNA: TGTGCCAGCAGCCCCTGGACAGGCGGATTCGCCTACGAGCAGTACTTC.

This clonotype was detected ten times or more. The chain links TRBV19 to TRBJ1-5, with D uncertain. Germline CDR1 and CDR2: LNHDA and SQIVND (reference sequence). The CDR3 consists of 14 residues. V shed 7 bases and J shed 0 bases, with 10 bases lying between them. The CDR3 here is CASNNIRSNQPQHF. The CDR3 DNA reads TGTGCCAGTAACAATATTCGTAGCAATCAGCCCCAGCATTTT.

Remarks on this clonotype: A much larger clone differs by one base, so this may be a read error. The chain is built from TRBV11-2 and TRBJ1-1; D gene ambiguous. The V gene's germline CDR1 is SGHAT and CDR2 FQNNGV. The CDR3 covers 17 residues. The CDR3: CASSSFRRLRMNTEARF. The DNA for the CDR3 is TGTGCCAGCAGCTCGTTCCGGAGACTGCGTATGAACACTGAAGCTCGCTTT.

J is TRBJ1-5 and V is TRBV20-1; 7 bases match TRBD1. Germline CDR1 and CDR2: DFQATT and SNEGSKA (reference sequence). Unmatched junction bases numbered 1, after V lost 0 bases and J lost 2 bases. The CDR3 sequence is 14 residues long. CDR3 nucleotide sequence: TGCAGTGCTAGAGAGGGGACAGGCAATCAGCCCCAGCATTTT. Its translation is CSAREGTGNQPQHF.

This rearrangement joins TRBV24-1 to TRBJ2-5; 7 nucleotides agree with TRBD2. The CDR3 runs 13 residues. V shed 9 bases, J shed 5 bases, and the junction held 8 bases outside the gene matches. The germline CDR1 and CDR2 sequences are KGHDR and SFDVKD. CDR3 DNA sequence: TGTGCCACCGCTGGGGGGGTTCGGGAGACCCAGTACTTC. This translates into CATAGGVRETQYF.